The TCR beta chain described here comes from a study of monozygotic twins with inflammatory bowel disease. There are 14 residues in the CDR3. The germline V gene encodes CDR1 LGHDT and CDR2 YNNKEL (reference sequence). TCRdb re-called the 5' RACE reads; one entry per CDR3 protein, DNA not given. The table for this sample gives roughly 160,000 distinct CDR3 sequences. The TCR was taken from a human donor with ulcerative colitis or Crohn's disease, or a healthy co-twin of an affected twin (not recorded which). The sample was blood. This chain links TRBV3-1 with TRBJ1-2; TCRdb proposes TRBD1, but this gene call is untestable without DNA. The CDR3 sequence is CASSQATGRGGYTF.